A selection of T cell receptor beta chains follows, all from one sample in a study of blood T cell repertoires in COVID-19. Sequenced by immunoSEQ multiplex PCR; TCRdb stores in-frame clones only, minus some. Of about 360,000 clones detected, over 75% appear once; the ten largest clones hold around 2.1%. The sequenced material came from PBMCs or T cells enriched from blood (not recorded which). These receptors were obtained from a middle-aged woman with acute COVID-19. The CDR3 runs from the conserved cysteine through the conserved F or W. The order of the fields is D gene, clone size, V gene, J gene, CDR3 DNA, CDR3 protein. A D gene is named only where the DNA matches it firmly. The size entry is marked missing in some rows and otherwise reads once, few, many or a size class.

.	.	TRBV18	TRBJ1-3	TGTGCCAGCTCACTCCTTATGGCTGCTATGGGGCCTTCTGGAAACACCATATATTTT	CASSLLMAAMGPSGNTIYF
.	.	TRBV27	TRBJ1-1	TGTGCCAGCAGTCAAAGAACAGGGTACACTGAAGCTTTCTTT	CASSQRTGYTEAFF
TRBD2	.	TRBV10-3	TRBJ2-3	TGTGCCACGGGAATGCGGGGGAGCACAGATACGCAGTATTTT	CATGMRGSTDTQYF
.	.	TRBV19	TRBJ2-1	TGTGCCAGTAGTATAGCTAAGTGGAGTGAGCAGTTCTTC	CASSIAKWSEQFF
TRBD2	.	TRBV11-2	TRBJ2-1	TGTGCCAGCAGCTCCAAGACGGGGGGCTCCTACAATGAGCAGTTCTTC	CASSSKTGGSYNEQFF
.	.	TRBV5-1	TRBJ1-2	TGCGCCAGCAGCTTGGTTTCACAAGAATATGGCTACACCTTC	CASSLVSQEYGYTF
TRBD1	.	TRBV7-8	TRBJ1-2	TGTGCCAGCAGCTTAGCGATGGGACAGGGGGGTCGAGGCTACACCTTC	CASSLAMGQGGRGYTF
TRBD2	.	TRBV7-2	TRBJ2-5	TGTGCCAGCAGCTCGGGACTAGTTGAGACCCAGTACTTC	CASSSGLVETQYF
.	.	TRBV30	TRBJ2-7	TGTGCCTACAAGGGACTGACTAACTACGAGCAGTACTTC	CAYKGLTNYEQYF
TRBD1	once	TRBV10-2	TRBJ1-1	TGCGCCAGCAGTGAGGGGCCGGGACAGGGGAACACTGAAGCTTTCTTT	CASSEGPGQGNTEAFF
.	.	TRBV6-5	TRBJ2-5	TGTGCCAGCAGTTACCAGTTTGGGGCCGAGACCCAGTACTTC	CASSYQFGAETQYF
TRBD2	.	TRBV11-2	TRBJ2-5	TGTGCCAGCAGCTTAGGCGGGGGGGCCGTAGAGACCCAGTACTTC	CASSLGGGAVETQYF
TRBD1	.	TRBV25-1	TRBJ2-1	TGTGCCAGCTCCTCTCGAGGGACAGCCTACAATGAGCAGTTCTTC	CASSSRGTAYNEQFF
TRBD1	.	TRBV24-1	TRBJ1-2	TGTGCCACCCCGGACAGGGGCGGTGGCTACACCTTC	CATPDRGGGYTF
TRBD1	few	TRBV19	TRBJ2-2	TGTGCCAGTAGTATTCGACAGGGGTCCGGGGAGCTGTTTTTT	CASSIRQGSGELFF
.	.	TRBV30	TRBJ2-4	TGTGCCTGGAGTCTAGAAATCGGCATTCAGTACTTC	CAWSLEIGIQYF
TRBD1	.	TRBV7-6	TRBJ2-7	TGTGCCAGCAGCTCGGGACAGAGAGGTTACGAGCAGTACTTC	CASSSGQRGYEQYF
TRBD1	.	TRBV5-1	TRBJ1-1	TGCGCCAGCAGCTGGCGACAGGGAAGCATCAGCACTGAAGCTTTCTTT	CASSWRQGSISTEAFF
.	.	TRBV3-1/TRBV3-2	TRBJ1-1	TGTGCCAGCAGCCAGGGGGCAGTTGAAGCTTTCTTT	CASSQGAVEAFF
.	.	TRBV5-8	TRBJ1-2	TGTGCCAGCAGCCCGGTATACTATGGCTACACCTTC	CASSPVYYGYTF
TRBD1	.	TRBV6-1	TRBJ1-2	TGTGCCAGCAGTGAAGCGCTTCGACAGGGGGTTAGTGGCTACACCTTC	CASSEALRQGVSGYTF
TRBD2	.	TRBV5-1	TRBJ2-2	TGCGCCAGCAGCGTTAGCGGGGGGGACGCGAACACCGGGGAGCTGTTTTTT	CASSVSGGDANTGELFF